This T cell receptor beta chain was captured in a study of siplizumab effects on memory and regulatory T cells. As for this clone: The antigen is unknown.

Only in-frame clones appear in the TCRdb table, and some are missing; sequencing was by immunoSEQ multiplex PCR. The profile covers nearly 20,000 clones, with 44% appearing a single time and about 6.1% taken by the ten largest. The mixed lymphocyte reaction cells were grown together in coculture at 37°C for less than seven days. CDR3 length: 15 residues. V was shortened by 6 bases and J by 0 bases, with 14 bases between the two germline ends. The germline V gene has CDR1 SGHRS and CDR2 YFSETQ. The rearrangement links TRBV5-1 to TRBJ2-3; tentative D call: TRBD1 (6 bases). The receptor's source is a human donor in good health; the cells came from an allogeneic mixed lymphocyte reaction. Some clones in this sample may be carry-over from other donors' samples. The sample comprised CFSE-low (dividing) CD4+ T cells sorted from an allogeneic mixed lymphocyte reaction. The DNA for the CDR3 is TGCGCCAGCACCGGACAGCTCCTTAGCACAGATACGCAGTATTTT. Protein sequence: CASTGQLLSTDTQYF.